The clone carrying this TCR beta chain came up once. Via MiXCR, TCRdb re-called the RT-PCR reads, giving one row per CDR3 protein. The sample yields about 700,000 distinct CDR3 sequences, 14% seen once. V shed 5 bases and J shed 0 bases, with 23 bases lying between them. The CDR3 length is 19 residues. Germline values: CDR1 SGHTA, CDR2 FQGNSA. The chain has TRBV7-2 and TRBJ2-1, with a tentative D call TRBD2 (7 bases). The origin of this receptor is a female donor in good health, serving as a healthy control. The material sequenced was memory CD4+ T cells from blood. DNA for the CDR3: TGTGCCAGCAGCGGGGGGGCTGGAACTAGGCTGAGCTCCTACAATGAGCAGTTCTTC. Translating gives CASSGGAGTRLSSYNEQFF.